This TCR beta chain was captured by sequencing in a study of T cell responses to AZD1222 COVID-19 vaccine. About this clone itself: The target antigen is unknown.

Clones were read by immunoSEQ multiplex PCR, and TCRdb kept only the in-frame ones, dropping some. The sample yields approximately 110,000 clones, roughly nine tenths seen once. Study-wide results and limits: Donors in the cohort were predominantly white British and more often female, and clonal diversity was possibly underestimated.

Germline lookup yields CDR1 SGHNT and CDR2 YYREEE (reference sequence). Trimming stripped 1 base from V and 2 bases from J, with 10 bases between. The CDR3 consists of 14 residues. The sequence derives from an adult in good health. The rearrangement joins TRBV5-4 to TRBJ2-7; unclear D gene. The sequences come from peripheral blood, collected on day 0 of AZD1222 vaccination. CDR3 DNA sequence: TGTGCCAGCAGCTTGACCAGTTTACCCTACGAGCAGTACTTC. This translates into CASSLTSLPYEQYF. Variable domain in full (rest from reference TRBV5-4 and TRBJ2-7): ETGVTQSPTHLIKTRGQQVTLRCSSQSGHNTVSWYQQALGQGPQFIFQYYREEENGRGNFPPRFSGLQFPNYSSELNVNALELDDSALYLCASSLTSLPYEQYFGPGTRLTVT.